Presented here are 20 T cell receptor beta chains from one specimen sequenced in a study of beta chain features in type 1 diabetes. Every bit of the isolated RNA underwent reverse transcription, so sequencing read expressed TCRB transcripts. TCRdb's table, derived via immunoSEQ multiplex PCR, lists solely in-frame clones and lacks some. The sample lists some 500,000 clones; roughly 11% were seen once. Specimen: naive CD4+ T cells from blood. All receptors derive from a woman in her late teens or twenties in good health.

This clone was counted between two and nine times. The genes are TRBV20-1 and TRBJ2-3; no clear D gene. Trimming left V 3 bases short and J 9 bases short, with 10 bases between. Per the germline V gene, CDR1 is DFQATT and CDR2 is SNEGSKA (reference sequence). This CDR3 comprises 11 residues. The CDR3 protein is CSARVESTQYF. CDR3 nucleotides: TGCAGTGCTAGGGTAGAAAGCACGCAGTATTTT.

This clone was detected only a few times. The CDR3 DNA is TGTGCCAGCAGCTATTCAGGGTTGGGGACCCAGTACTTC. It encodes CASSYSGLGTQYF. The chain recombines TRBV7-6 with TRBJ2-5, with D tentatively TRBD1 (5 bases). This CDR3 is 13 amino acids long. Germline CDR1 and CDR2: SGHVS and FNYEAQ. V lost 4 bases to trimming and J lost 7 bases, with 13 bases between them.

The J gene is TRBJ1-1, the V gene TRBV11-2; no firm D call. The CDR3 contains 12 residues. The germline CDR1 and CDR2 sequences are SGHAT and FQNNGV. Trimming cost V 5 bases and J 11 bases, with 15 bases left between them. CDR3 DNA sequence: TGTGCCAGCAGCCACGGACCCCAGCGGGCTTTCTTT. Its protein is CASSHGPQRAFF.

This clone was detected a few times. The chain recombines TRBV15 with TRBJ1-5; D ambiguous. Germline V gene sequence: CDR1 LNHNV, CDR2 YYDKDF (reference sequence). The CDR3 is made up of 15 amino acids. The germline V and J ends were trimmed by 0 bases and 7 bases, with 13 bases remaining between them. The CDR3 is CATSRDSGSGQPQHF. The CDR3 nucleotides are TGTGCCACCAGCAGAGATTCGGGTTCGGGGCAGCCCCAGCATTTT.

The chain employs TRBV6-5 and TRBJ2-3, with TRBD2 matching 9 bases. The CDR3 is 15 amino acids. Germline trimming cut 5 bases from V and 0 bases from J; bases unmatched to any gene: 3. Per the germline V gene, CDR1 is MNHEY and CDR2 is SVGAGI. CDR3 in DNA: TGTGCCAGCAGTGTCAGCGGGGGGAGCACAGATACGCAGTATTTT. This gives the protein CASSVSGGSTDTQYF.

This clone occurred a few times. The V call is TRBV6-5, the J call TRBJ2-5; D remains unclear. The CDR3 runs 14 residues. Between the trimmed V and J ends, which lost 0 bases and 3 bases, there was a span of 8 bases. Germline V gene sequence: CDR1 MNHEY, CDR2 SVGAGI. The DNA of the CDR3 is TGTGCCAGCAGTTACTCGATAAGGGAAGAGACCCAGTACTTC. It is translated as CASSYSIREETQYF.

The sample holds a few counts of this clone. This rearrangement joins TRBV9 to TRBJ2-1; perhaps D is TRBD1 or TRBD2 (5 bases each). V lost 4 bases and J lost 5, with 7 bases in between. CDR1 is SGDLS and CDR2 is YYNGEE in the germline V gene. CDR3 length equals 12 residues. In DNA form, the CDR3 reads TGTGCCAGCAGCCGGGACCACAATGAGCAGTTCTTC. This sequence encodes CASSRDHNEQFF.

This clone was seen a few times. This chain uses TRBV14 with TRBJ2-5; 10 bases fit TRBD1. CDR1 and CDR2 (germline): SGHDN, FVKESK. Trimming cost V 4 bases and J 5 bases; bases outside gene matches: 1. CDR3 length equals 13 residues. The CDR3 reads CASSPGQGETQYF. In nucleotides, the CDR3 is TGTGCCAGCAGCCCGGGACAGGGGGAGACCCAGTACTTC.

The CDR3 DNA reads as TGTGCCTGGAGTAGTAGCGGGGTTAGCACAGATACGCAGTATTTT. Translation: CAWSSSGVSTDTQYF. The chain is built from TRBV30 and TRBJ2-3, with TRBD2 identical over 8 bases. The V and J ends lost 2 bases and 0 bases, in that order; junction bases with no gene match: 4. The CDR3 is 15 amino acids. From germline, CDR1 is GTSNPN and CDR2 SVGIG (reference sequence). Full variable domain (missing parts from reference TRBV30 and TRBJ2-3): SQTIHQWPATLVQPVGSPLSLECTVEGTSNPNLYWYRQAAGRGLQLLFYSVGIGQISSEVPQNLSASRPQDRQFILSSKKLLLSDSGFYLCAWSSSGVSTDTQYFGPGTRLTVL.

V gene TRBV19 combines with J gene TRBJ1-1; maybe TRBD1 (6 bases). Germline lookup yields CDR1 LNHDA and CDR2 SQIVND (reference sequence). The CDR3 covers 16 residues. Trimming stripped 10 bases from V and 3 bases from J, with 24 bases between. CDR3 protein: CATSRPHGTSHTEAFF. The DNA for the CDR3 is TGTGCCACCAGCCGTCCCCACGGGACATCTCACACTGAAGCTTTCTTT.

This clone was recorded a few times. The chain joins TRBV7-2 to TRBJ2-5; either TRBD1 or TRBD2 may fit D (5 bases each). Germline assignment: CDR1 SGHTA and CDR2 FQGNSA. This CDR3 is built from 11 residues. V shed 7 bases and J shed 9 bases, with 12 bases lying between them. The CDR3 is CASTQLGAQYF. The CDR3 coding sequence is TGTGCCAGCACCCAACTGGGGGCCCAGTACTTC.

The chain combines TRBV6-6 with TRBJ2-7, with TRBD2 matching over 8 bases. With 6 bases clipped from V and 2 bases from J, the junction kept 9 bases outside the gene matches. The CDR3 is made up of 15 amino acids. Per the germline V gene, CDR1 is MNHNY and CDR2 is SVGAGI (reference sequence). CDR3 nucleotides: TGTGCCAGCAGCTATGCGCGGGGGGCCCCCTACGAGCAGTACGTC. Translating it yields CASSYARGAPYEQYV.

The chain combines TRBV23-1 with TRBJ2-1; possible D gene TRBD2, 6 bases. TRBV23-1 is flagged as an ORF with uncertain function. There are 17 residues in the CDR3. V was clipped by 3 bases and J by 0 bases, with 15 bases between them. CDR3 sequence: CASSHARGKASYNEQFF. The CDR3 DNA follows: TGCGCCAGCAGTCACGCCCGGGGGAAAGCCTCCTACAATGAGCAGTTCTTC.

This clone showed up just a few times. The chain links TRBV7-2 to TRBJ2-6, with D maybe TRBD1 (6 bases). The CDR3 is 16 residues long. V lost 5 bases and J 0 bases, leaving 11 bases between the germline ends. Germline values: CDR1 SGHTA, CDR2 FQGNSA. For the CDR3, the DNA is TGTGCCAGCAGCCTCAGGGGCAACTCTGGGGCCAACGTCCTGACTTTC. Amino acids: CASSLRGNSGANVLTF.

This chain uses TRBV7-3 with TRBJ2-1; 8 nucleotides agree with TRBD2. The CDR3 covers 15 residues. V shed 5 bases, J shed 6 bases, and the junction held 9 bases outside the gene matches. The germline CDR1 and CDR2 sequences are SGHTA and FQGTGA. CDR3 in amino acids: CASSPGTSGANEQFF. The CDR3 nucleotides read TGTGCCAGCAGCCCCGGGACTAGTGGGGCCAATGAGCAGTTCTTC.

The chain recombines TRBV9 with TRBJ2-5, with 7 bases identical to TRBD1. Losses at the gene ends were 4 bases for V and 2 bases for J; bases not matched to a gene: 11. The germline V gene has CDR1 SGDLS and CDR2 YYNGEE. The CDR3 is made up of 16 amino acids. Here the CDR3 DNA reads TGTGCCAGCAGCCTAGAAGACAGGGTCCCTCAAGAGACCCAGTACTTC. It codes for CASSLEDRVPQETQYF.

The table lists this clone with a few counts. The gene calls are TRBV29-1 and TRBJ2-5; 10 positions agree with TRBD1. Germline CDR1 and CDR2: SQVTM and ANQGSEA. This CDR3 is 14 amino acids long. J was trimmed by 5 bases and V by 5 bases; bases with no gene match: 8. CDR3 sequence reads: CSVNLPGQGETQYF. The CDR3, as DNA: TGCAGCGTTAACCTTCCGGGACAGGGGGAGACCCAGTACTTC.

This chain connects TRBV30 to TRBJ2-2; perhaps TRBD2 as D (5 bases). This CDR3 spans 12 amino acids. From germline, CDR1 is GTSNPN and CDR2 SVGIG (reference sequence). Trimming removed 5 bases at V and 4 bases at J, with 8 bases between. This chain's CDR3 is CAWATITGELFF. In nucleotides, the CDR3 is TGTGCCTGGGCGACTATCACCGGGGAGCTGTTTTTT.

This clone was observed a handful of times. The genes are TRBV10-3 and TRBJ2-6, with D perhaps matching TRBD1 (5 bases). V lost 2 bases, J lost 1 base, and 18 bases lay in between. Germline-derived CDR1 and CDR2 are ENHRY and SYGVKD. The CDR3 length is 19 residues. The CDR3 bases are TGTGCCATCAGTGAGCTCGTTGGGGCAGGTGTTTCTGGGGCCAACGTCCTGACTTTC. Translated, it gives CAISELVGAGVSGANVLTF.

This clone was seen more than once but under ten times. V and J are TRBV9 and TRBJ2-5, with TRBD2 matching over 8 bases. After removal of 4 bases from V and 2 bases from J, the junction contained 10 bases not matched to a gene. CDR3 length: 16 amino acids. The germline CDR1 and CDR2 sequences are SGDLS and YYNGEE. CDR3 nucleotide sequence: TGTGCCAGCAGCCCGTTCGGAGCGGGGGTTCAAGAGACCCAGTACTTC. Residues: CASSPFGAGVQETQYF.